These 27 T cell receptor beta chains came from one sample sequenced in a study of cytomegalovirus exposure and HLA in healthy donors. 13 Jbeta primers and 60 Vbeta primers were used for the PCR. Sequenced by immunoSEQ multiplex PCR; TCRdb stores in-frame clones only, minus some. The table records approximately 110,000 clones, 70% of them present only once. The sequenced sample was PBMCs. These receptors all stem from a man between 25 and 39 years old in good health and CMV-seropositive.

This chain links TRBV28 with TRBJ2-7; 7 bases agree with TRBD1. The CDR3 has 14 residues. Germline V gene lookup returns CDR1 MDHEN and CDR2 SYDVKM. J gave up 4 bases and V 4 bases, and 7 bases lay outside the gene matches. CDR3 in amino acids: CASSSQGGPYEQYV. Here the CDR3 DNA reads TGTGCCAGCAGTTCCCAAGGGGGCCCGTACGAGCAGTACGTC.

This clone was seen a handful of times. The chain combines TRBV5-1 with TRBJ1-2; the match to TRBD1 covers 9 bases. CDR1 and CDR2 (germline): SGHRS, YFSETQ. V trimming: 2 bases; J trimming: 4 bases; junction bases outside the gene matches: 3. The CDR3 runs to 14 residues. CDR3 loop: CASSFTGGGYGYTF. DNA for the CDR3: TGCGCCAGCAGCTTTACAGGGGGCGGCTATGGCTACACCTTC. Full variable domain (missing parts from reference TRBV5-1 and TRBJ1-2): KAGVTQTPRYLIKTRGQQVTLSCSPISGHRSVSWYQQTPGQGLQFLFEYFSETQRNKGNFPGRFSGRQFSNSRSEMNVSTLELGDSALYLCASSFTGGGYGYTFGSGTRLTVV.

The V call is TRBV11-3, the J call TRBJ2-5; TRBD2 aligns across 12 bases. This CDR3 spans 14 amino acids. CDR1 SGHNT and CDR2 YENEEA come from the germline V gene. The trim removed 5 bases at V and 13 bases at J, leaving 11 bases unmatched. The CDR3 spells CASSRDGLAGGGYF. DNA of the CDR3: TGTGCCAGCAGCCGTGACGGGCTAGCGGGAGGGGGGTACTTC.

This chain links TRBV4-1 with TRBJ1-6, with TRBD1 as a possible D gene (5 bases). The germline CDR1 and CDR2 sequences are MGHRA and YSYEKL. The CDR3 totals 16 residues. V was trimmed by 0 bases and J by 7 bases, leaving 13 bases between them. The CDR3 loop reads CASSQDRAGWNSPLHF. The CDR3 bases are TGCGCCAGCAGCCAAGATCGGGCAGGGTGGAATTCACCCCTCCACTTT.

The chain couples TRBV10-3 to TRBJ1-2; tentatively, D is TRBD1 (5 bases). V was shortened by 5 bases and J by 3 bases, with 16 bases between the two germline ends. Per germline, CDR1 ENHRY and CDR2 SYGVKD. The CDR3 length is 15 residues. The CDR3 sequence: CAISNYGGDDYGYTF. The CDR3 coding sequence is TGTGCCATCAGTAATTACGGAGGGGATGACTATGGCTACACCTTC.

This CDR3 is CASSIALSTEAFF. Written as DNA, the CDR3 is TGTGCCAGTAGTATAGCCCTGAGCACTGAAGCTTTCTTT. The rearrangement links TRBV19 to TRBJ1-1; D unclear. Between the trimmed V and J ends, which lost 1 base and 4 bases, there was a span of 7 bases. The CDR3 runs to 13 residues. Germline assignment: CDR1 LNHDA and CDR2 SQIVND (reference sequence). Looking up the rest from reference TRBV19 and TRBJ1-1 gives the full variable domain: DGGITQSPKYLFRKEGQNVTLSCEQNLNHDAMYWYRQDPGQGLRLIYYSQIVNDFQKGDIAEGYSVSREKKESFPLTVTSAQKNPTAFYLCASSIALSTEAFFGQGTRLTVV.

The DNA of the CDR3 is TGTGCCAGCACCCCCGTGTTTGCGGGAGCCCCCTACGAGCAGTACGTC. Residues: CASTPVFAGAPYEQYV. V usage is TRBV7-9 and J usage is TRBJ2-7; TRBD2 aligns across 7 bases. Trimming cost V 7 bases and J 2 bases; bases outside gene matches: 14. The V gene's germline CDR1 is SEHNR and CDR2 FQNEAQ (reference sequence). The length of the CDR3 is 16 residues.

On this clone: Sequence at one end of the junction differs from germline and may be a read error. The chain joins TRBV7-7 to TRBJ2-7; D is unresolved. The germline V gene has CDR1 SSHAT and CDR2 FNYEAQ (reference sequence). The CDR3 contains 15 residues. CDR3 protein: CASSLGFGLPYEQYF. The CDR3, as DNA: TGTGCTAGCAGCTTAGGGTTCGGGTTACCCTACGAGCAGTACTTC. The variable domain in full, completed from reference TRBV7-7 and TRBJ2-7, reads GAGVSQSPRYKVTKRGQDVTLRCDPISSHATLYWYQQALGQGPEFLTYFNYEAQPDKSGLPSDRFSAERPEGSISTLTIQRTEQRDSAMYRCASSLGFGLPYEQYFGPGTRLTVT.

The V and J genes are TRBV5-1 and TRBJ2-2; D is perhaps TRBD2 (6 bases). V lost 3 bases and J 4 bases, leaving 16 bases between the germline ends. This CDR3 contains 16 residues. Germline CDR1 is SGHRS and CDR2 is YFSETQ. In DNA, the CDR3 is TGCGCCAGCAGCTGGGGCGGAGGGGAGCTCACCGGGGAGCTGTTTTTT. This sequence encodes CASSWGGGELTGELFF. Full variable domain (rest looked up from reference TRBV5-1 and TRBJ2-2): KAGVTQTPRYLIKTRGQQVTLSCSPISGHRSVSWYQQTPGQGLQFLFEYFSETQRNKGNFPGRFSGRQFSNSRSEMNVSTLELGDSALYLCASSWGGGELTGELFFGEGSRLTVL.

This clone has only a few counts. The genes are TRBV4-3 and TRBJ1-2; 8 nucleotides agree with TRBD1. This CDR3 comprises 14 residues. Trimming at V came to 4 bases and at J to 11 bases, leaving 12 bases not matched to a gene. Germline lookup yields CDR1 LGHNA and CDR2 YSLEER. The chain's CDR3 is CASSPDRASFSYTF. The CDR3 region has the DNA TGCGCCAGCAGCCCGGACAGGGCAAGTTTTAGTTACACCTTC.

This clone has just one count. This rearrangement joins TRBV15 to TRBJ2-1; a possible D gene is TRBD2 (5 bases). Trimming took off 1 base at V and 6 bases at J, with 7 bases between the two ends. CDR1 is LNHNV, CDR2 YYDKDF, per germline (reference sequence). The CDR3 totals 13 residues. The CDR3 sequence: CATSRGLINEQFF. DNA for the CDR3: TGTGCCACCAGCAGAGGACTAATCAATGAGCAGTTCTTC.

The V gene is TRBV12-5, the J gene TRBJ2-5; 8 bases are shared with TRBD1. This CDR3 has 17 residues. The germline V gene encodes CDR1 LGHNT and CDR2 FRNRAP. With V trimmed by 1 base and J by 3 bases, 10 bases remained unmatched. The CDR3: CASGLDYPGGHKETQYF. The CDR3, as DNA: TGTGCTAGTGGTTTGGACTATCCAGGGGGCCACAAAGAGACCCAGTACTTC.

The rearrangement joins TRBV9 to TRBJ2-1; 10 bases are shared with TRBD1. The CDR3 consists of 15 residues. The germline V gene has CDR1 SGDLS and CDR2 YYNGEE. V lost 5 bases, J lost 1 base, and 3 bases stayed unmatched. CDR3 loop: CASSQDRGSYNEQFF. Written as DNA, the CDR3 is TGTGCCAGCAGTCAGGACAGGGGGTCCTACAATGAGCAGTTCTTC. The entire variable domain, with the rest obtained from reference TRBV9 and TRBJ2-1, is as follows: DSGVTQTPKHLITATGQRVTLRCSPRSGDLSVYWYQQSLDQGLQFLIQYYNGEERAKGNILERFSAQQFPDLHSELNLSSLELGDSALYFCASSQDRGSYNEQFFGPGTRLTVL.

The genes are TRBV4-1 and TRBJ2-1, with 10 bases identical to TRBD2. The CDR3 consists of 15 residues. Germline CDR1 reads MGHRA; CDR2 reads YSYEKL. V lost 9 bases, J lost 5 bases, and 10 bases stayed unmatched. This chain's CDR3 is CARPWDSGGHNEQFF. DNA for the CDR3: TGCGCCAGACCCTGGGATAGCGGGGGGCACAATGAGCAGTTCTTC.

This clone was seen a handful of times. The CDR3 nucleotides are TGTGCCAGCACCCCCGGCGGGAGAGTAGGAAATGAGCAGTTCTTC. Translated: CASTPGGRVGNEQFF. The chain joins TRBV27 to TRBJ2-1, with 7 positions matching TRBD2. The CDR3 is 15 amino acids. Germline V CDR1 and CDR2: MNHEY, SMNVEV (reference sequence). V was clipped by 7 bases and J by 7 bases; unmatched bases: 13.

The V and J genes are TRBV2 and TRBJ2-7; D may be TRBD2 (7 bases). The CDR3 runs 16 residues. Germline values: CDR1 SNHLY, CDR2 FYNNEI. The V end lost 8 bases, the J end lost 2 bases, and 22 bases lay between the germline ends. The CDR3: CASGKGGGGGPYEQYF. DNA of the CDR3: TGTGCCAGCGGGAAGGGGGGCGGCGGGGGACCCTACGAGCAGTACTTC.

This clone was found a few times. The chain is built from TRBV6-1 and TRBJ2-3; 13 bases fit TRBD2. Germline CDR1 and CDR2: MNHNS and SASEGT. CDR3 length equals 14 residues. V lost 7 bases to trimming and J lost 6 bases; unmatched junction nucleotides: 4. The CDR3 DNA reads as TGTGCCAGCACTGGACTAGCGGGGGCCGATACGCAGTATTTT. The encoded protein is CASTGLAGADTQYF.

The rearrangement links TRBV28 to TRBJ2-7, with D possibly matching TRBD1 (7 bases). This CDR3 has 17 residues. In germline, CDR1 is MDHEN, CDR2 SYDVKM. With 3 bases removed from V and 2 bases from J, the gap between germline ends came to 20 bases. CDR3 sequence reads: CASSFPSRQGGTYEQYF. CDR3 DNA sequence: TGTGCCAGCAGTTTTCCCAGTCGACAGGGCGGGACCTACGAGCAGTACTTC.

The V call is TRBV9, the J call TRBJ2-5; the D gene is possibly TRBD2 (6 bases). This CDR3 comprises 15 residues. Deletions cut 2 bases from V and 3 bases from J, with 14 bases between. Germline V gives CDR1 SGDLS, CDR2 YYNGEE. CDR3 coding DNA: TGTGCCAGCAGCGTCTCCGGGACTGCCAAAGAGACCCAGTACTTC. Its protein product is CASSVSGTAKETQYF. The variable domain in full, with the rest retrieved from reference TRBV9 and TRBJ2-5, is DSGVTQTPKHLITATGQRVTLRCSPRSGDLSVYWYQQSLDQGLQFLIQYYNGEERAKGNILERFSAQQFPDLHSELNLSSLELGDSALYFCASSVSGTAKETQYFGPGTRLLVL.

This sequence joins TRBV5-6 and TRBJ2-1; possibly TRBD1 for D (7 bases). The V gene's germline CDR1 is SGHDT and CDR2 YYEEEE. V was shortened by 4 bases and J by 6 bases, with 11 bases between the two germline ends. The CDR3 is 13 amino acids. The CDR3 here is CASSGGTVNEQFF. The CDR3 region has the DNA TGTGCCAGCAGCGGGGGGACAGTCAATGAGCAGTTCTTC.

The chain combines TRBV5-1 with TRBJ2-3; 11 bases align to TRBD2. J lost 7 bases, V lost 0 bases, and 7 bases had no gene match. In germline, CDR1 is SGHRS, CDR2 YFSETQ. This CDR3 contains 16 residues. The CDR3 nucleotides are TGCGCCAGCAGCTTGGAACTAGCGGGGGCCAAACATACGCAGTATTTT. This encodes CASSLELAGAKHTQYF. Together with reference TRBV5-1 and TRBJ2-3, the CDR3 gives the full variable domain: KAGVTQTPRYLIKTRGQQVTLSCSPISGHRSVSWYQQTPGQGLQFLFEYFSETQRNKGNFPGRFSGRQFSNSRSEMNVSTLELGDSALYLCASSLELAGAKHTQYFGPGTRLTVL.

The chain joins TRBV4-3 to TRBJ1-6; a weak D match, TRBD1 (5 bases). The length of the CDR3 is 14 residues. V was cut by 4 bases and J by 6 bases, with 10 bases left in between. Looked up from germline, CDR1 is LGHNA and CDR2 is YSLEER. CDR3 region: CASSPWGVNSPLHF. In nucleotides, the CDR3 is TGCGCCAGCAGCCCGTGGGGGGTTAATTCACCCCTCCACTTT.

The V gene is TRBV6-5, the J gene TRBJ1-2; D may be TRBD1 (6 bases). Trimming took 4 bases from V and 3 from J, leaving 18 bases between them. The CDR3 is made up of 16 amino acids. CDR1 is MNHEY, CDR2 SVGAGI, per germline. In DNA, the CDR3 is TGTGCCAGCAGTTTAGGTCCAGGGGCGGCTGACTATGGCTACACCTTC. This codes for CASSLGPGAADYGYTF.

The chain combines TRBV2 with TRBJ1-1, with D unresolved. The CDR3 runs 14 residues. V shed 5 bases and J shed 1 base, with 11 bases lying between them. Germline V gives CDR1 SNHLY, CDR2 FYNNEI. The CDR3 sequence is CASSRMTGNTEAFF. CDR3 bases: TGTGCCAGCAGTAGGATGACGGGGAACACTGAAGCTTTCTTT.

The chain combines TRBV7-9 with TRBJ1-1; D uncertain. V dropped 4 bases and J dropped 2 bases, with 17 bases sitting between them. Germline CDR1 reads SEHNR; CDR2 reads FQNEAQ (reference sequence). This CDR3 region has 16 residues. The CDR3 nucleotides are TGTGCCAGCAGCTCCTCAACTCTTGGGAGTAACACTGAAGCTTTCTTT. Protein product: CASSSSTLGSNTEAFF.

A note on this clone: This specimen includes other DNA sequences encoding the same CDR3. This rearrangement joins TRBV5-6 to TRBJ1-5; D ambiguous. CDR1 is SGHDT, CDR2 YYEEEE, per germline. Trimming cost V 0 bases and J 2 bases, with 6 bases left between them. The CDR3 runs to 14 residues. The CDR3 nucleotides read TGTGCCAGCAGCTTGGTCGGGGGCAATCAGCCCCAGCATTTT. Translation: CASSLVGGNQPQHF.

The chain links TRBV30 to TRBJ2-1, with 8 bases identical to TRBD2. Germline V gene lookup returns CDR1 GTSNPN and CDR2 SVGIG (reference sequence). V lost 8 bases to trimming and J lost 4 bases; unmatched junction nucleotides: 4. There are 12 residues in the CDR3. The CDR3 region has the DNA TGTGCCGCCGGGGGGGCTTACAATGAGCAGTTCTTC. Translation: CAAGGAYNEQFF.